This TCR beta chain comes out of a study of Ad26.COV2.S vaccination and SARS-CoV-2 variants. Points on this clone: As yet, its antigen is unknown.

The table came from immunoSEQ multiplex PCR; TCRdb's copy has only in-frame clones and leaves some out. The sample holds more than 120,000 clones, 86% seen once. Notes on the study in general: The placebo group had lower spike-specific TCR breadth than the vaccine recipients did.

The CDR3 length is 16 residues. Germline V gives CDR1 SGHAT, CDR2 FQNNGV. Deletions cut 2 bases from V and 3 bases from J, with 17 bases between. The starting material was peripheral blood, obtained after recovery from COVID-19. The receptor comes from a human donor who had recovered from COVID-19. V gene TRBV11-2 combines with J gene TRBJ2-7; possibly TRBD1 or TRBD2 for D (5 bases each). The CDR3 sequence is CASSLSGGELVYEQYF. CDR3 DNA: TGTGCCAGCAGCTTAAGTGGGGGAGAGCTTGTCTACGAGCAGTACTTC. The whole variable domain, remainder taken from reference TRBV11-2 and TRBJ2-7, is EAGVAQSPRYKIIEKRQSVAFWCNPISGHATLYWYQQILGQGPKLLIQFQNNGVVDDSQLPKDRFSAERLKGVDSTLKIQPAKLEDSAVYLCASSLSGGELVYEQYFGPGTRLTVT.